This is a list of T cell receptor beta chains from one sample in a study of blood T cells in healthy people across ages. TCRdb reprocessed the 5' RACE reads with MiXCR, giving one entry per CDR3 protein. This table holds roughly 800,000 distinct CDR3 sequences, 55% to 70% found once. The sequencing input was blood. These receptors were obtained from a man aged 25 to 40 in good health. The CDR3 runs from the conserved cysteine through the conserved F or W. The D gene is left open where the match is weak. Expanded clones get a size class; other rows say once, few or many, or leave the size out.

TGCGCCAGCAGCCCCCGGACAGGAGGCGACTACGAGCAGTACTTC,CASSPRTGGDYEQYF,TRBV5-1,TRBD1,TRBJ2-7,-
TGTGCCAGCAAAGGGGACAGGGAAGAGCGGGAGCAGTACTTC,CASKGDREEREQYF,TRBV6-1,TRBD1,TRBJ2-7,-
TGTGCCAGCAGCCATACTAGCGGGAGGCTCTCCGGGGAGCTGTTTTTT,CASSHTSGRLSGELFF,TRBV6-5,TRBD2,TRBJ2-2,few
TGCGCCAGCAGCTTGGTCCCACAACAGCTAGGTAACTACGGCTACACCTTC,CASSLVPQQLGNYGYTF,TRBV5-1,-,TRBJ1-2,-
TGCGCCAGCAGCCAAGAGACCAGGGGGCAGCCCCAGCATTTT,CASSQETRGQPQHF,TRBV4-1,TRBD1,TRBJ1-5,-
TGTGCCAGCTCACCAGAACAGGACTTTTATGGCTACACCTTC,CASSPEQDFYGYTF,TRBV18,-,TRBJ1-2,few
TGTGCCAGCAGTGAAATGTTCGGACAGGGCCACGAGCAGTACTTC,CASSEMFGQGHEQYF,TRBV6-1,TRBD1,TRBJ2-7,-
TGCAGTGCTACAACTAGCGGGAGTCTCTGGGCAGATACGCAGTATTTT,CSATTSGSLWADTQYF,TRBV20-1,TRBD2,TRBJ2-3,-
TGCAGTGCTGAGCCCCCAGCGGGGGGCGATGAGACCCAGTACTTC,CSAEPPAGGDETQYF,TRBV20-1,TRBD2,TRBJ2-5,-
TGTGCCAGCAGTTTGGCAACCCACTCCTACGAGCAGTACTTC,CASSLATHSYEQYF,TRBV28,-,TRBJ2-7,few
TGCAGTGCTACATCCGGGACTAGGGGGGACAATGAGCAGTTCTTC,CSATSGTRGDNEQFF,TRBV20-1,TRBD2,TRBJ2-1,-
TGTGCCAGCAGCCGCCCCGGGACAGGGAGTGAAAAACTGTTTTTT,CASSRPGTGSEKLFF,TRBV5-6,TRBD1,TRBJ1-4,-
TGCAGTGCGGCCGGGACGGTCTCCTACGAGCAGTACTTC,CSAAGTVSYEQYF,TRBV20-1,-,TRBJ2-7,-
TGTGCCAGCAGCCAAGGTAACCCTCTCAATGAGCAGTACTTC,CASSQGNPLNEQYF,TRBV12-3/TRBV12-4,-,TRBJ2-5,-
TGTGCCAGCAGTCTACAGGGGACAGGGGCCTACGAGCAGTACTTC,CASSLQGTGAYEQYF,TRBV6-6,TRBD1,TRBJ2-7,-
TGTGCCAGCTCACCGATGACTAGTAAAGATACGCAGTATTTT,CASSPMTSKDTQYF,TRBV18,-,TRBJ2-3,-
TGCAGTGCGCAACCGGGACAGGGGAACCAGCCCCAGCATTTT,CSAQPGQGNQPQHF,TRBV20-1,TRBD1,TRBJ1-5,few
TGCGGATCGACAGGGGGGAACACCGGGGAGCTGTTTTTT,CGSTGGNTGELFF,TRBV20-1,TRBD1,TRBJ2-2,-
TGCGCCAGCAGCCAATTTGCCGTCTCCTACGAGCAGTACTTC,CASSQFAVSYEQYF,TRBV4-1,-,TRBJ2-7,-
TGTGCCAGCAGCCAAGATAATCTTCAGCCCCAGCATTTT,CASSQDNLQPQHF,TRBV3-1,-,TRBJ1-5,-
TGTGCCATCAGTACGCGGAATGAAAAACTGTTTTTT,CAISTRNEKLFF,TRBV10-3,-,TRBJ1-4,-
TGTGCCAGCCTACAATCGGGACAGGGGGCCTATGGCTACACCTTC,CASLQSGQGAYGYTF,TRBV25-1,TRBD1,TRBJ1-2,-
TGCAGTGCTACAGGGGGTTACAGGGGGACGAACACTGAAGCTTTCTTT,CSATGGYRGTNTEAFF,TRBV20-1,TRBD1,TRBJ1-1,-
TGTGCCAGCAGTTCGTCCGAGGGGGACAGGGGGAATGGGCAGTTCTTC,CASSSSEGDRGNGQFF,TRBV27,TRBD1,TRBJ2-1,-
TGTGCCAGCAGCTGGCTAGCGGGAGAGACCTACGAGCAGTACTTC,CASSWLAGETYEQYF,TRBV7-9,TRBD2,TRBJ2-7,once
TGTGCCAGCAGCTCAGCTAGCGGGGCGGATACGCAGTATTTT,CASSSASGADTQYF,TRBV7-2,TRBD2,TRBJ2-3,-
TGCGCCAGCAGCCAGGACTGGGACAGTGACCTCTACGAGCAGTACTTC,CASSQDWDSDLYEQYF,TRBV4-3,TRBD1,TRBJ2-7,-
TGTGCCAGCAGTTACTCCAATCTAGACCAGCCCCAGCATTTT,CASSYSNLDQPQHF,TRBV27,-,TRBJ1-5,once
TGTGCCAGCAGTTCACACCTGAACTATGGCTACACCTTC,CASSSHLNYGYTF,TRBV12-3/TRBV12-4,-,TRBJ1-2,-
TGTGCCAGCAGCTTAGGTCGGGAGCCCCAGTTCTTC,CASSLGREPQFF,TRBV11-1,-,TRBJ2-1,-
TGTGCCAGCAGCTTATTTTCACAGGGGGCCAGGAATGAGCAGTTCTTC,CASSLFSQGARNEQFF,TRBV11-1,TRBD1,TRBJ2-1,-
TGTGCCAGCAGTCGGACGCTAGGGGCAGATACGCAGTATTTT,CASSRTLGADTQYF,TRBV6-5,-,TRBJ2-3,once
TGTGCCAGCAGCTTACGCCGGGACAGGGGGTTCTACGAGCAGTACTTC,CASSLRRDRGFYEQYF,TRBV11-3,TRBD1,TRBJ2-7,once
TGCAGCGTTAGGGGAGGCTCCTACAATGAGCAGTACTTC,CSVRGGSYNEQYF,TRBV29-1,-,TRBJ2-7,-
TGTGCCAGCAGCGGGTACCGGGACAGGGGTGTCGAGCAGTACTTC,CASSGYRDRGVEQYF,TRBV7-9,TRBD1,TRBJ2-7,few
TGTGCCAGCAGCTTAGCTGGGGGCGGGACCTCCTACAATGAGCAGTTCTTC,CASSLAGGGTSYNEQFF,TRBV7-2,-,TRBJ2-1,few
TGTGCCATCACAGGACTAAGCACAGATACGCAGTATTTT,CAITGLSTDTQYF,TRBV10-3,-,TRBJ2-3,-
TGTGCCAGCAGCTTAGGGTGGGGGAAAGAGACCCAGTACTTC,CASSLGWGKETQYF,TRBV7-2,-,TRBJ2-5,few
TGTGCCAGCAGTTTATCTATGGGTTCACCCCTCCACTTT,CASSLSMGSPLHF,TRBV12-3/TRBV12-4,-,TRBJ1-6,-